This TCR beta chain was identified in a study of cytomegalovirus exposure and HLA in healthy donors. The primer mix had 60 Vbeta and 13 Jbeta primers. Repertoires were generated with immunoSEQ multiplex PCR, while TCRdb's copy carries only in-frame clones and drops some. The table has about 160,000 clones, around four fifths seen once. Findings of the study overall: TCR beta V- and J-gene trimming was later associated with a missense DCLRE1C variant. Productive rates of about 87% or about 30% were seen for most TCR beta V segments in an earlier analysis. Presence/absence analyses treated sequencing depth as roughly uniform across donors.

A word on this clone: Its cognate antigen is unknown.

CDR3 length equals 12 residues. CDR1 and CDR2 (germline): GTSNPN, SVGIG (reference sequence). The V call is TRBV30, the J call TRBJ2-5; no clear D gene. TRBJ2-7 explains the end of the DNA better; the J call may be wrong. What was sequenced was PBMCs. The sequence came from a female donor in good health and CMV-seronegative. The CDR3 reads CAWSVLLYEQYF. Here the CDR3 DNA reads TGTGCCTGGAGTGTACTGCTCTACGAGCAGTACTTC.